This is a list of T cell receptor beta chains from one sample in a study of T cells in Graves' hyperthyroidism and ophthalmopathy. TCRdb ran MiXCR on the multiplex PCR reads and lists one entry per CDR3 protein. The sample records hundreds of thousands of distinct CDR3 sequences, roughly 20% being singletons. The sequencing input was blood. The source is a man aged 30 to 45 with Graves' ophthalmopathy. Each CDR3 is given without its conserved first and last residue. The D gene is left open where the match is weak.

TRBV28	TRBJ1-1	.	ASETSGSGTEAF
TRBV11-2	TRBJ1-2	TRBD1	ASRPGQGSKEGYT
TRBV6-2/TRBV6-3	TRBJ2-7	.	ASSPPPVGGLYEQY
TRBV30	TRBJ2-7	.	ACILVADFTSYEQY
TRBV29-1	TRBJ2-3	TRBD2	SVEDLAGDGTDTQY
TRBV5-1	TRBJ2-7	TRBD2	ASSRTSGSSYEQY
TRBV28	TRBJ1-6	TRBD1	ASSPDRGFSYNSPLH
TRBV7-9	TRBJ1-1	.	ASSNKVENTEAF
TRBV11-2	TRBJ2-7	TRBD1	ASSQDGDREGEQY
TRBV4-3	TRBJ1-4	TRBD1	ASSRRQGLTSEKLF
TRBV20-1	TRBJ2-6	TRBD1	SAIQGAGGANVLT
TRBV10-3	TRBJ2-7	.	AISEGHHRSSYEQY
TRBV28	TRBJ2-7	TRBD2	ASSPRGSLNYEQY
TRBV6-6	TRBJ2-5	TRBD2	ASSYPWTSGNWVETQY
TRBV2	TRBJ2-7	TRBD1	ASNGDRVYEQY
TRBV5-6	TRBJ2-7	.	ASSLAWGNYEQY
TRBV7-8	TRBJ2-5	TRBD1	ASSPTRRFRDRGQETQY
TRBV11-3	TRBJ2-1	TRBD1	ASSLGGTGPNEQF
TRBV2	TRBJ2-2	.	ATGQSNTGELF
TRBV20-1	TRBJ2-2	.	SARASGELF
TRBV9	TRBJ1-1	.	ASSVDQGMNTEAF
TRBV7-2	TRBJ2-2	.	ASSLAPRDTGELF
TRBV5-1	TRBJ2-1	TRBD2	ASSAPGLAGGGDEQF
TRBV7-8	TRBJ2-3	.	ASSPHTGFDTQY
TRBV28	TRBJ2-2	TRBD1	ASIRQGNTGELF
TRBV28	TRBJ2-3	.	ASSLPSPPTDTQY
TRBV5-1	TRBJ2-7	TRBD1	ASSPTGGTYEQY
TRBV10-2	TRBJ1-2	.	ASTAWTAYGYT
TRBV28	TRBJ1-1	TRBD1	ASSLWGRGRGTEAF
TRBV20-1	TRBJ2-5	TRBD2	SARAPGGGGPVETQY
TRBV3-1	TRBJ2-7	.	ASSRGGTRPEQY
TRBV9	TRBJ2-7	TRBD1	ASSVGGQASYEQY
TRBV12-3/TRBV12-4	TRBJ2-3	TRBD2	ASTPSGRATDTQY
TRBV11-2	TRBJ2-2	.	ASSLTHPAGELF
TRBV29-1	TRBJ2-7	.	SVSGGRKSSYEQY
TRBV7-9	TRBJ2-3	TRBD2	ASSSGGTSEVDTQY
TRBV6-1	TRBJ1-3	.	ASCTPGSGNTIY
TRBV28	TRBJ2-5	.	ASSGASVTQY
TRBV19	TRBJ2-2	TRBD2	ASSKSSGRADTGELF
TRBV20-1	TRBJ1-4	TRBD1	SARSTGTGSSEKLF
TRBV15	TRBJ2-3	TRBD2	ATRRAGGPDTQY
TRBV30	TRBJ1-2	.	AWSGTGALMNGYT
TRBV25-1	TRBJ1-2	TRBD1	ASSINRQGYYT
TRBV5-4	TRBJ2-5	.	ASASSGGGFSLSETQY
TRBV6-2/TRBV6-3	TRBJ1-2	.	ASSSTPSGHGYT
TRBV9	TRBJ2-3	.	ASSVASGWSDTQY
TRBV11-3	TRBJ2-2	TRBD2	ASSPGGFGDTGELF
TRBV7-3	TRBJ2-3	.	ASSLGTLGADTQY
TRBV27	TRBJ2-2	TRBD2	ASRRLADTGELF
TRBV5-5	TRBJ1-2	.	ASSGGLGFFDGYT
TRBV19	TRBJ1-5	.	ASSIVQGHQPQH